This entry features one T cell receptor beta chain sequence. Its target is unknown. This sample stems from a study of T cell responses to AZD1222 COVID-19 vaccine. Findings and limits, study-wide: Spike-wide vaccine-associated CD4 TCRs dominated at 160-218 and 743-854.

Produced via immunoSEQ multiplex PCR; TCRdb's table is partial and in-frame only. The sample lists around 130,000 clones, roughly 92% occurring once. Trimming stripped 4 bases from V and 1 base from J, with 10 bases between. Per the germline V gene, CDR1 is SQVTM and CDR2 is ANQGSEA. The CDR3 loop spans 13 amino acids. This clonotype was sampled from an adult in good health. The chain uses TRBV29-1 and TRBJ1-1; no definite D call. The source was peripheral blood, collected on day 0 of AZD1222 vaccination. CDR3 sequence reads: CSVGVRQNTEAFF. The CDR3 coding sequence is TGCAGCGTTGGGGTCCGGCAGAACACTGAAGCTTTCTTT.